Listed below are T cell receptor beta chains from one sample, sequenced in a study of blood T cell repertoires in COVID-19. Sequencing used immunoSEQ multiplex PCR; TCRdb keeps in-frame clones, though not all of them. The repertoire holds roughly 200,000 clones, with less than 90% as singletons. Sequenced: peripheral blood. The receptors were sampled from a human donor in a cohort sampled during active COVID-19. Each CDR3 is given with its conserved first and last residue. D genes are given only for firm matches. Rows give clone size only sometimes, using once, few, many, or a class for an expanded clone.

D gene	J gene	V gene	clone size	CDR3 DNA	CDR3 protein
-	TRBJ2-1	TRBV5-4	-	TGTGCCAGCAGCTTGGATAGCAACTCCTACAATGAGCAGTTCTTC	CASSLDSNSYNEQFF
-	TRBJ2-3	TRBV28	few	TGTGCCAGCAGTTCCCACAGCAGTGGTACGCAGTATTTT	CASSSHSSGTQYF
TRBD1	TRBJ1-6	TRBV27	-	TGTGCCAGCAGTATTATACAGGGGGGCGGGAATTCACCCCTCCACTTT	CASSIIQGGGNSPLHF
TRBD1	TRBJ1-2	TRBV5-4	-	TGTGCCAGCAGCGAGACAGGGCTCGGCTATGGCTACACCTTC	CASSETGLGYGYTF
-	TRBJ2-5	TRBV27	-	TGTGCCAGCAGTTCGGACTTCCAAGAGACCCAGTACTTC	CASSSDFQETQYF
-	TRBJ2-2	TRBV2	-	TGTGCCAGCAGTGAAGAACAGGGCTCCCTTTTT	CASSEEQGSLF
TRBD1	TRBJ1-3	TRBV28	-	TGTGCCAGCAGTTCCTACCACTTTGGACAGGGGGCAGCTGGAAACACCATATATTTT	CASSSYHFGQGAAGNTIYF
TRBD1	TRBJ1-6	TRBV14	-	TGTGCCAGCAGCCAAGTATCGGGACAGGGCTTTCTCTATAATTCACCCCTCCACTTT	CASSQVSGQGFLYNSPLHF
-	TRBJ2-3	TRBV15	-	TGTGCCACCAGCAGGTCGAGCTCCGGAGTGACAGATACGCAGTATTTT	CATSRSSSGVTDTQYF
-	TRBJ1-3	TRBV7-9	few	TGTGCCAGCAGCTTAGTAATGAGCTCTGGAAACACCATATATTTT	CASSLVMSSGNTIYF
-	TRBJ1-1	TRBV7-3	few	TGTGCCAGCAGCTTAATGTACAGCCTGAACACTGAAGCTTTCTTT	CASSLMYSLNTEAFF
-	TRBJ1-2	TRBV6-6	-	TGTGCCAGCAGTTACCCCGCAGGGCACCTCTATGGCTACACCTTC	CASSYPAGHLYGYTF
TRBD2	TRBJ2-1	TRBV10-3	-	TGTGCCATCAGGAGATTAGCGGGGGGCGAAAGTAATGAGCAGTTCTTC	CAIRRLAGGESNEQFF
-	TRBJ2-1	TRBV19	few	TGTGCCAGTACAGGTGGTCATGAGCAGTTCTTC	CASTGGHEQFF
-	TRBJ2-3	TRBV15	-	TGTGCCACCAGCAGGGGGCAGGAAGATACGCAGTATTTT	CATSRGQEDTQYF
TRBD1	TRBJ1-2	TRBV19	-	TGTGCCAGTAGTATCCTTTCAGCAGGGGGCTACGGCTACACCTTC	CASSILSAGGYGYTF
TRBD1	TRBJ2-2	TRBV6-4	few	TGTGCCAGCAGTGCCCAGGGGGACACCGGGGAGCTGTTTTTT	CASSAQGDTGELFF
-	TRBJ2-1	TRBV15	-	TGTGCCACCAGCATTTCCGGCGGGGGCAGCAATGAGCAGTTCTTC	CATSISGGGSNEQFF
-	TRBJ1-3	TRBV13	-	TGTGCCAGCAGCTCCTACGGAAACACCATATATTTT	CASSSYGNTIYF
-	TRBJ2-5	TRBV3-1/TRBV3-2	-	TGTGCCAGCAGCCAAGATCCCCGGGGGAAAGAGACCCAGTACTTC	CASSQDPRGKETQYF
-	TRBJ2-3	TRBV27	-	TGTGCCAGCAGTTTCGACAGACCAAGTGGTAATACGCAGTATTTT	CASSFDRPSGNTQYF
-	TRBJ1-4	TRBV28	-	TGTGCCAGCAGTTTACAGTTTAAAGCAACTAATGAAAAACTGTTTTTT	CASSLQFKATNEKLFF
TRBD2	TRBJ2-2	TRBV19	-	TGTGCCAGTAGCCCCTACGCGGGGGGCACCGGGGAGCTGTTTTTT	CASSPYAGGTGELFF
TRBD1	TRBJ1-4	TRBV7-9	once	TGTGCCAGCAGCTTAAGTCGGGACAGTAATGAAAAACTGTTTTTT	CASSLSRDSNEKLFF
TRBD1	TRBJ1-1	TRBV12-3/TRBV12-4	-	TGTGCCAGCAGACAGGGGGGAAAAACTGAAGCTTTCTTT	CASRQGGKTEAFF
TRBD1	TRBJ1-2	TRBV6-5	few	TGTGCCAGCAGTTACCTCACAGGGGGACTAAACTATGGCTACACCTTC	CASSYLTGGLNYGYTF
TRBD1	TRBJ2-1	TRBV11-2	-	TGTGCCAGCAGCTTAGATCAAGCGACAGGGGGCTACAATGAGCAGTTCTTC	CASSLDQATGGYNEQFF